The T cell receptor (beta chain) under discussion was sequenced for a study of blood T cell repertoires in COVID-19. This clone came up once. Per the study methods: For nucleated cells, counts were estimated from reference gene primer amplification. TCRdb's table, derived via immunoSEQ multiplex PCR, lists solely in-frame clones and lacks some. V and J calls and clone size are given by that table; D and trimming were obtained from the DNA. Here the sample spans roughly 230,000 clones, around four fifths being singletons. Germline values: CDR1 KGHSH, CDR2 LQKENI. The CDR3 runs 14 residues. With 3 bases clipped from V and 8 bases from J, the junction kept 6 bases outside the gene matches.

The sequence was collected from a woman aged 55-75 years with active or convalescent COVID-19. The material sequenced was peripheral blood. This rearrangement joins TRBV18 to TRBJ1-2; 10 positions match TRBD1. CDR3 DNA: TGTGCCAGCTCACCTACGACAGGGGGCGAAGGCTACACCTTC. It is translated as CASSPTTGGEGYTF.